A single T cell receptor (beta chain) is shown here with its context. Its antigen is undetermined. Clones were read by immunoSEQ multiplex PCR, and TCRdb kept only the in-frame ones, dropping some. The sample holds more than 65,000 clones, around 90% seen once. The data belong to a study of graft-versus-host responses after intestinal transplantation. General study results and limits: Recipient marrow contained GvH clones, some of which appeared first in ileum or blood. Early post-transplant HvG declines were associated with peak circulating GvH clone levels.

Per germline, CDR1 MNHNS and CDR2 SASEGT. V trimming: 10 bases; J trimming: 0 bases; junction bases outside the gene matches: 6. The length of the CDR3 is 15 residues. The V and J genes are TRBV6-1 and TRBJ2-3; 11 nucleotides align to TRBD1. The starting material was unstimulated CD4+ T cells sorted from spleen or lymph node cells, obtained before intestinal transplant. The receptor comes from a human donor who received an intestinal transplant. CDR3 nucleotides: TGTGCCATCCGGACAGGGGGCTTCAGCACAGATACGCAGTATTTT. This sequence encodes CAIRTGGFSTDTQYF.